The 29 T cell receptor beta chains below were found in one sample sequenced in a study of T cells in Graves' hyperthyroidism and ophthalmopathy. TCR beta CDR3 region amplification was performed from RNA transcripts. In the first-round RT-PCR of the TCR CDR3, the HTBI primer set was used. TCRdb reprocessed the multiplex PCR reads with MiXCR, giving one entry per CDR3 protein. The sample contains around 520,000 distinct CDR3 sequences, roughly a quarter of which appear only once. Material: blood. The receptor set was obtained from a woman aged 30 to 39 with Graves' ophthalmopathy.

The sample holds many counts of this clonotype. The chain carries TRBV25-1 and TRBJ2-5; 7 nucleotides match TRBD1. This CDR3 spans 15 amino acids. The germline CDR1 and CDR2 sequences are MGHDK and SYGVNS. V dropped 0 bases and J dropped 2; count of bases not matched to a gene: 3. DNA for the CDR3: TGTGCCAGCAGTGAATATAGGGGGCCTCAAGAGACCCAGTACTTC. Protein: CASSEYRGPQETQYF.

This clonotype was picked up many times. The rearrangement uses TRBV30 and TRBJ2-7; perhaps TRBD1 as D (7 bases). This CDR3 is built from 15 residues. Trimming stripped 4 bases from V and 0 bases from J, with 16 bases between. Germline-derived CDR1 and CDR2 are GTSNPN and SVGIG (reference sequence). CDR3 sequence: CAWNPFQGGSYEQYF. CDR3 nucleotide sequence: TGTGCCTGGAACCCCTTCCAGGGGGGCTCCTACGAGCAGTACTTC.

This clonotype came up many times. The chain couples TRBV7-8 to TRBJ2-7, with 14 bases fitting TRBD2. J lost 0 bases, V lost 5 bases, and 9 bases had no gene match. The CDR3 has 18 amino acids. Germline-derived CDR1 and CDR2 are SGHVS and FQNEAQ. The CDR3 sequence: CASSRRLAGGIISYEQYF. CDR3 in DNA: TGTGCCAGCAGCCGACGACTAGCGGGGGGGATAATCTCCTACGAGCAGTACTTC.

This clonotype was recorded many times. This sequence joins TRBV20-1 and TRBJ1-2; tentatively, D is TRBD1 (6 bases). Trimming cost V 6 bases and J 8 bases, with 19 bases left between them. There are 13 residues in the CDR3. Germline V lookup: CDR1 DFQATT, CDR2 SNEGSKA (reference sequence). In DNA form, the CDR3 reads TGCAGTGCCGAACTCGGGGACATGTACGGCTACACCTTC. Translated: CSAELGDMYGYTF.

This clonotype came up many times. The chain uses TRBV4-1 and TRBJ1-5; D might be TRBD1 (6 bases). Trimming removed 0 bases from V and 7 bases from J, with 13 bases in between. Germline loops: CDR1 MGHRA, CDR2 YSYEKL. This CDR3 contains 15 residues. CDR3 residues: CASSQEGAGRQPQHF. Here the CDR3 DNA reads TGCGCCAGCAGCCAAGAGGGGGCAGGGCGGCAGCCCCAGCATTTT.

This clonotype was detected many times. A much larger clone differs from this one at a single base, so this may be a read error. The J gene is TRBJ1-2, the V gene TRBV11-1, with D unresolved. The CDR3 is 15 amino acids. Germline V lookup: CDR1 SGHAT, CDR2 FQDESV (reference sequence). The CDR3 nucleotides are TGTGCCAACAGCTTAGCGGTGGTTCTGAACTATGGCTACACCTTC. It codes for CANSLAVVLNYGYTF.

This clonotype was observed many times. The rearrangement links TRBV30 to TRBJ2-2; D may match TRBD1 or TRBD2 (5 bases each). The CDR3 has 15 residues. Germline V lookup: CDR1 GTSNPN, CDR2 SVGIG (reference sequence). V was shortened by 3 bases and J by 5 bases, with 16 bases between the two germline ends. CDR3 in amino acids: CAWRARPGRTGELFF. The DNA of the CDR3 is TGTGCCTGGAGGGCCCGTCCGGGGCGGACCGGGGAGCTGTTTTTT.

The chain recombines TRBV6-5 with TRBJ1-1, with a tentative D call TRBD1 (6 bases). This CDR3 has 14 amino acids. The germline V gene encodes CDR1 MNHEY and CDR2 SVGAGI. The germline V and J ends were trimmed by 2 bases and 1 base, with 8 bases remaining between them. As DNA, the CDR3 is TGTGCCAGCAGTTACGGGACACCGAACACTGAAGCTTTCTTT. Encoded protein: CASSYGTPNTEAFF.

This clonotype was observed at least ten times. The genes are TRBV19 and TRBJ2-5, with 8 bases aligning to TRBD1. This CDR3 is 13 amino acids long. J lost 5 bases, V lost 6 bases, and 5 bases had no gene match. Germline values: CDR1 LNHDA, CDR2 SQIVND (reference sequence). CDR3 in amino acids: CASSDDRGETQYF. In nucleotides, the CDR3 is TGTGCCAGTAGCGACGACAGGGGTGAGACCCAGTACTTC.

This clonotype was counted ten times or more. The J gene is TRBJ2-5, the V gene TRBV6-5; 10 bases line up with TRBD2. The CDR3 is 17 residues long. The V segment lost 1 base and the J segment 2 bases; nucleotides outside the gene matches: 7. In germline, CDR1 is MNHEY, CDR2 SVGAGI. The CDR3 sequence: CASSYLAGTSVQETQYF. The CDR3 bases are TGTGCCAGCAGTTACTTGGCCGGGACTAGCGTGCAAGAGACCCAGTACTTC.

The table lists this clonotype with many counts. This chain links TRBV24-1 with TRBJ1-1; D call uncertain. Deletions cut 4 bases from V and 2 bases from J, with 10 bases between. The CDR3 runs to 14 residues. Per the germline V gene, CDR1 is KGHDR and CDR2 is SFDVKD. This CDR3 reads CATSESSTNTEAFF. The DNA for the CDR3 is TGTGCCACCAGTGAGTCGTCAACAAACACTGAAGCTTTCTTT.

V gene TRBV6-1 combines with J gene TRBJ1-5; 9 bases line up with TRBD1. Germline V gives CDR1 MNHNS, CDR2 SASEGT. Trimming at V came to 5 bases and at J to 0 bases, leaving 8 bases not matched to a gene. The CDR3 runs to 17 residues. The DNA of the CDR3 is TGTGCCAGCAGTAAAGACAGGGGGATTTATAGCAATCAGCCCCAGCATTTT. Translating it yields CASSKDRGIYSNQPQHF.

This chain connects TRBV12-3 or TRBV12-4 to TRBJ1-5, with 7 bases lining up with TRBD1. CDR3 length equals 15 residues. The V gene end was trimmed by 6 bases and the J gene end by 1 base; junction bases not matched to a gene: 6. CDR3 loop: CASRPDRVSNQPQHF. The CDR3 coding sequence is TGTGCCAGCAGGCCTGACAGGGTGAGCAATCAGCCCCAGCATTTT.

In this sample, this clonotype turned up many times. A much larger clone lies a single base off, so this may be a read error. This rearrangement joins TRBV6-1 to TRBJ2-4; a weak D match, TRBD2 (5 bases). The germline V gene has CDR1 MNHNS and CDR2 SASEGT. CDR3 length: 13 residues. The DNA of the CDR3 is TGTGCCAGCACCTCCTTTGGGGAGAACATTAAGTACTTC. The encoded protein is CASTSFGENIKYF.

This clonotype was seen repeatedly, ten times or more. The chain links TRBV12-3 or TRBV12-4 to TRBJ1-3; no clear D gene. Trimming left V 5 bases short and J 2 bases short, with 16 bases between. The CDR3 has 16 residues. This chain's CDR3 is CASSLRTGTPGNTIYF. CDR3 bases: TGTGCCAGCAGTCTTAGGACGGGCACTCCTGGAAACACCATATATTTT.

This clonotype was seen many times. The CDR3 DNA sequence: TGTGCCAGCAGTACAACCACCGGGACTGGAGAGACCCAGTACTTC. It is translated as CASSTTTGTGETQYF. J is TRBJ2-5 and V is TRBV25-1, with D possibly being TRBD2 (6 bases). The germline CDR1 and CDR2 sequences are MGHDK and SYGVNS. V was pared by 5 bases and J by 4 bases, with 17 bases between. The CDR3 is made up of 15 amino acids.

This clonotype showed up many times. The rearrangement links TRBV7-2 to TRBJ1-2; no clear D gene. This CDR3 has 14 residues. Looked up from germline, CDR1 is SGHTA and CDR2 is FQGNSA. The V end lost 1 base, the J end lost 5 bases, and 11 bases lay between the germline ends. This chain's CDR3 is CASSLDFGDYGYTF. The CDR3 DNA reads as TGTGCCAGCAGCTTAGATTTCGGGGATTATGGCTACACCTTC.

Many counts were recorded for this clonotype. The chain employs TRBV7-2 and TRBJ2-5; 8 positions agree with TRBD2. Germline lookup yields CDR1 SGHTA and CDR2 FQGNSA. This CDR3 is built from 13 residues. Trimming took 5 bases from V and 5 from J; bases not matched to a gene: 4. The CDR3 region is CASSGGGLETQYF. Written as DNA, the CDR3 is TGTGCCAGCAGCGGCGGGGGGCTGGAGACCCAGTACTTC.

This clonotype showed up just a few times. V gene TRBV12-3 or TRBV12-4 combines with J gene TRBJ2-7, with a tentative D call TRBD1 (5 bases). The V and J ends lost 1 base and 2 bases respectively, with 15 bases between them. There are 16 residues in the CDR3. CDR3 sequence reads: CASSLDKGPSAYEQYF. CDR3 DNA sequence: TGTGCCAGCAGTTTAGATAAGGGGCCGTCTGCCTACGAGCAGTACTTC.

This clonotype was found many times. This sequence joins TRBV6-2 or TRBV6-3 and TRBJ1-2; the D gene is possibly TRBD1 (5 bases). This CDR3 contains 17 residues. The germline V gene encodes CDR1 MNHEY and CDR2 SVGEGT. Trimming pared 0 bases from V and 0 bases from J, leaving 14 bases between. DNA for the CDR3: TGTGCCAGCAGTTACTCGATGAAGGAGGGGACTAACTATGGCTACACCTTC. It encodes CASSYSMKEGTNYGYTF.

This clonotype was counted many times. The V gene is TRBV7-9, the J gene TRBJ2-7; D perhaps matches TRBD1 (7 bases). The germline V gene encodes CDR1 SEHNR and CDR2 FQNEAQ (reference sequence). V lost 4 bases and J lost 7, with 20 bases in between. The CDR3 has 15 residues. The CDR3 region has the DNA TGTGCCAGCAGCTCCGCCAGGGGGGCTTTGAGGGAGCAGTACTTC. It codes for CASSSARGALREQYF.

The chain is built from TRBV30 and TRBJ2-7; D uncertain. The CDR3 runs to 13 residues. Trimming took 3 bases from V and 1 from J, leaving 10 bases between them. CDR1 and CDR2 from the germline V gene are GTSNPN and SVGIG (reference sequence). The CDR3 loop is CAWSQTPSYEQYF. The CDR3 DNA is TGTGCCTGGAGCCAGACACCTTCCTACGAGCAGTACTTC.

Turning to this clonotype: Since no conserved phenylalanine or tryptophan closes the CDR3, a read error is the likely cause. The DNA is omitted, as the CDR3 cannot be located on it reliably, and the CDR3 follows TCRdb's listing. The chain couples TRBV12-3 or TRBV12-4 to TRBJ1-2; no check of the table's D call, TRBD1, against the DNA was made. The CDR3 has 13 amino acids, counting both end residues. The CDR3 reads CACSLALRGPGQV.

This clonotype came up many times. The genes are TRBV12-3 or TRBV12-4 and TRBJ1-6; D is unclear. Trimming shortened V by 6 bases and J by 7 bases, and 7 bases separated the two germline ends. This CDR3 contains 12 residues. The CDR3 region is CASSTHNSPLHF. CDR3 nucleotide sequence: TGTGCCAGCAGCACCCACAATTCACCCCTCCACTTT.

This clonotype has a count of ten or more. This rearrangement joins TRBV28 to TRBJ2-7, with D hard to call. The CDR3 is 11 amino acids. Trimming took off 4 bases at V and 5 bases at J, with 6 bases between the two ends. Germline V gene lookup returns CDR1 MDHEN and CDR2 SYDVKM. The CDR3 loop is CASSSRDEQYF. In nucleotides, the CDR3 is TGTGCCAGCAGTTCCCGGGACGAGCAGTACTTC.

J is TRBJ1-2 and V is TRBV20-1; D not certain. Germline-derived CDR1 and CDR2 are DFQATT and SNEGSKA (reference sequence). The CDR3 extends over 18 amino acids. Trimming removed 1 base at V and 4 bases at J, with 25 bases between. The CDR3, as DNA: TGCAGTGCTAGAGTCTCCGGAGACATATATTTAGCTAGCTATGGCTACACCTTC. Translated: CSARVSGDIYLASYGYTF.

This clonotype appeared a few times. The J gene is TRBJ1-3, the V gene TRBV19; D gene ambiguous. The CDR3 covers 14 residues. Trimming took 5 bases from V and 2 from J, leaving 10 bases between them. The germline V gene encodes CDR1 LNHDA and CDR2 SQIVND (reference sequence). The CDR3 nucleotides read TGTGCCAGTAGTGTGCTCGGAACTGGAAACACCATATATTTT. Its translation: CASSVLGTGNTIYF.

This clonotype appeared many times. The gene calls are TRBV6-5 and TRBJ2-2; D not resolved. The V gene lost 11 bases and the J gene lost 5 bases, with 9 bases spanning the gap. The CDR3 consists of 11 residues. Germline lookup yields CDR1 MNHEY and CDR2 SVGAGI. DNA of the CDR3: TGTGCCGGAGCGCGGACCGGGGAGCTGTTTTTT. It specifies CAGARTGELFF.

This clonotype appeared many times. The gene calls are TRBV27 and TRBJ1-2; D gene unclear. Per germline, CDR1 MNHEY and CDR2 SMNVEV (reference sequence). CDR3 size: 15 residues. The V gene lost 3 bases and the J gene lost 0 bases, with 11 bases spanning the gap. CDR3 bases: TGTGCCAGCAGTTTCTCACGAGTGGCTAACTATGGCTACACCTTC. Translating gives CASSFSRVANYGYTF.